These T cell receptor beta chains were read from a single sample in a study of T cell repertoires in aging, cancer and after chemotherapy. MiXCR was run by TCRdb on the multiplex PCR reads, yielding one entry per CDR3 protein. Of more than 2,500 distinct CDR3 sequences detected, approximately 23% appear once; the ten largest clones hold over 10%. Sequences were obtained from blood. Receptor source: a human donor with a solid tumor. Both conserved end residues are part of each CDR3. Clone size is stated in some rows and not others, as once, few, many or a class when expanded.

j_gene: TRBJ2-2; abundance: medium-sized; v_gene: TRBV18; CDR3aa: CASSHDRGDTGELFF
j_gene: TRBJ2-3; abundance: NA; v_gene: TRBV6-5; CDR3aa: CASSTLAGTDTQYF
j_gene: TRBJ2-7; abundance: NA; v_gene: TRBV28; CDR3aa: CASSLILNRVSAHEQYF
j_gene: TRBJ1-1; abundance: few; v_gene: TRBV12-3/TRBV12-4; CDR3aa: CASSLGRPDMNTEAFF
j_gene: TRBJ1-2; abundance: large; v_gene: TRBV29-1; CDR3aa: CSVEGQGAKGYTF
j_gene: TRBJ2-5; abundance: NA; v_gene: TRBV5-1; CDR3aa: CASSFQGIVYETQYF
j_gene: TRBJ2-1; abundance: NA; v_gene: TRBV20-1; CDR3aa: CSASLRQGTNEQFF
j_gene: TRBJ2-2; abundance: medium-sized; v_gene: TRBV11-2; CDR3aa: CASTVSDANTGELFF
j_gene: TRBJ1-4; abundance: NA; v_gene: TRBV28; CDR3aa: CASMSSRVYEKLFF
j_gene: TRBJ2-7; abundance: NA; v_gene: TRBV10-3; CDR3aa: CAISVSQGGEQYF
j_gene: TRBJ2-5; abundance: NA; v_gene: TRBV6-1; CDR3aa: CARSDVQGLQETQYF